This entry concerns a single TCR beta chain. Its antigen is currently unknown. This specimen comes from a study of CD4 T cells in relation to SARS-CoV-2 and coronaviruses. Overall study context: ViraFEST: approximately 10-day antigen culture of PBMCs, then TCR beta CDR3 sequencing.

The protocol was immunoSEQ multiplex PCR, while the TCRdb copy is restricted to in-frame clones and leaves out a portion. The sample has approximately 22,000 clones; around three quarters are singletons. V was clipped by 8 bases and J by 5 bases, with 11 bases between them. The CDR3 is 12 residues long. Germline values: CDR1 ENHRY, CDR2 SYGVKD. CD4+ T cells from unexposed donors were obtained before the COVID-19 pandemic (2011-2018). Isolation of CD4+ T cells took place after about 9 days in culture. Unexposed-donor CD4+ T cells were probed with SARS-CoV-2 S/N and four cold-coronavirus spikes, cells permitting.

The receptor was derived from a human donor in good health. This chain uses TRBV10-3 with TRBJ2-3; maybe TRBD1 (5 bases). Sequenced material: CD4+ T cells from PBMCs, cultured in vitro. CDR3 bases: TGTGCCATCGGGGCAGCAGGAGATACGCAGTATTTT. Its protein is CAIGAAGDTQYF.